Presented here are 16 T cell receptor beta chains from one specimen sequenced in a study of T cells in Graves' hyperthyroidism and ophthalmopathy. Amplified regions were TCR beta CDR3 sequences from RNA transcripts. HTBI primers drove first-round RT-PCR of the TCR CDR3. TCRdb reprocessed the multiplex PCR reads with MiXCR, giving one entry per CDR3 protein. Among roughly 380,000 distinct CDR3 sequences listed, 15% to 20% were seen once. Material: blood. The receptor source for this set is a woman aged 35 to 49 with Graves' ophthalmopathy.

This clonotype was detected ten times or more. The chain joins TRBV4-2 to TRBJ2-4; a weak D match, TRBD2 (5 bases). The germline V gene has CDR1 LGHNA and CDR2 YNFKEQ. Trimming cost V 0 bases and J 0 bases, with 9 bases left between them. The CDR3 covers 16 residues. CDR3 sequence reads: CASSQDQGLAKNIQYF. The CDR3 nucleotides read TGTGCCAGCAGCCAAGATCAAGGACTAGCCAAAAACATTCAGTACTTC.

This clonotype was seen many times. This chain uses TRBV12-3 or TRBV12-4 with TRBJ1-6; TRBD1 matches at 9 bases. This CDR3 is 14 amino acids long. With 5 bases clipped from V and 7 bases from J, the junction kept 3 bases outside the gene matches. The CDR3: CASSPGTGNSPLHF. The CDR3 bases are TGTGCCAGCAGTCCCGGGACAGGGAATTCACCCCTCCACTTT.

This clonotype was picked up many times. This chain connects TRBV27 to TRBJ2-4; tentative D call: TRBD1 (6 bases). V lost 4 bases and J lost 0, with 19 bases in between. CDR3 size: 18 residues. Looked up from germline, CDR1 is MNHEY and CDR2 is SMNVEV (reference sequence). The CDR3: CASSSTPPGTLAKNIQYF. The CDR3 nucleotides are TGTGCCAGCAGTTCAACCCCCCCTGGGACACTAGCCAAAAACATTCAGTACTTC.

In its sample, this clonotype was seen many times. Here the CDR3 reads CASRPYHTARETQYF. The CDR3 DNA is TGTGCCAGCAGGCCCTACCACACCGCTCGGGAGACCCAGTACTTC. This sequence joins TRBV6-1 and TRBJ2-5; D not resolved. The germline V gene encodes CDR1 MNHNS and CDR2 SASEGT. The CDR3 extends over 15 amino acids. Between the trimmed V and J ends, which lost 6 bases and 5 bases, there was a span of 19 bases.

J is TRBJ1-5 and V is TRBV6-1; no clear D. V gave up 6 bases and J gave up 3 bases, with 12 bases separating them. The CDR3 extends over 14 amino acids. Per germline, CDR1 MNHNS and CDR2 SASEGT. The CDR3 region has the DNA TGTGCCAGCAGGGGAGCGGGAGACAATCAGCCCCAGCATTTT. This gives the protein CASRGAGDNQPQHF.

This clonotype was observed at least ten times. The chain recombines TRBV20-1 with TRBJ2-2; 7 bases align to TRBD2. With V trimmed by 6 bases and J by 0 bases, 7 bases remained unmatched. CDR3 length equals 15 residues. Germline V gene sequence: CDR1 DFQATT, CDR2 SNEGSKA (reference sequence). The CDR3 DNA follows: TGCAGTGCCCCAGCCCTAGCGGCGAACACCGGGGAGCTGTTTTTT. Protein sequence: CSAPALAANTGELFF.

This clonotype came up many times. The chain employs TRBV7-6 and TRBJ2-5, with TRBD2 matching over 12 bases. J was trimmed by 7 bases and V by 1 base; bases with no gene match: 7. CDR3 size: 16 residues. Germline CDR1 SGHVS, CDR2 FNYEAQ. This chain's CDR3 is CASSLEASGRGVTQYF. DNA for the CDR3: TGTGCCAGCAGCTTAGAGGCTAGCGGGAGGGGAGTGACCCAGTACTTC. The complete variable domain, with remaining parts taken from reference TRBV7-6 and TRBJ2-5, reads GAGVSQSPRYKVTKRGQDVALRCDPISGHVSLYWYRQALGQGPEFLTYFNYEAQQDKSGLPNDRFSAERPEGSISTLTIQRTEQRDSAMYRCASSLEASGRGVTQYFGPGTRLLVL.

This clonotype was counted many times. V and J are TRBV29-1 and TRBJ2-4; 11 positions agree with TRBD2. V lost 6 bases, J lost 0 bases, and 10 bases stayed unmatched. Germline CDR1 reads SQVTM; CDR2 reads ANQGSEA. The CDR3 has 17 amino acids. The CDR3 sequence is CSVTSGATNGAKNIQYF. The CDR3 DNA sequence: TGCAGCGTGACTAGCGGGGCTACCAACGGAGCCAAAAACATTCAGTACTTC. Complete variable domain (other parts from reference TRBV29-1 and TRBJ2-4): SAVISQKPSRDICQRGTSLTIQCQVDSQVTMMFWYRQQPGQSLTLIATANQGSEATYESGFVIDKFPISRPNLTFSTLTVSNMSPEDSSIYLCSVTSGATNGAKNIQYFGAGTRLSVL.

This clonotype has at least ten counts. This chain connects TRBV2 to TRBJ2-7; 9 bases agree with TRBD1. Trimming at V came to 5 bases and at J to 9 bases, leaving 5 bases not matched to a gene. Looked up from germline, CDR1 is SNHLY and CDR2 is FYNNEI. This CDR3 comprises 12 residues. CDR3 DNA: TGTGCCAGCAGTAAGGACAGGGGAAGGCAGTACTTC. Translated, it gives CASSKDRGRQYF.

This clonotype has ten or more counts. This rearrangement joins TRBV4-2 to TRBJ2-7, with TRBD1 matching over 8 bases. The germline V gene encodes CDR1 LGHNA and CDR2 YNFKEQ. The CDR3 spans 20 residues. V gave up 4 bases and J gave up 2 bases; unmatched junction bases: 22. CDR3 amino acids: CASSRRGQVIRTGDTYEQYF. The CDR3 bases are TGTGCCAGCAGCCGTCGGGGACAGGTCATTAGGACAGGCGACACCTACGAGCAGTACTTC.

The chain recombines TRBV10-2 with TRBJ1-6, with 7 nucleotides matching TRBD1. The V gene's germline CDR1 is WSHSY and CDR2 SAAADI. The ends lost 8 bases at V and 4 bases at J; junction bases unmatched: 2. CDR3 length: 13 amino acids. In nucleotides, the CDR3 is TGCGCCAGCGAACAGGGGTATAATTCACCCCTCCACTTT. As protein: CASEQGYNSPLHF.

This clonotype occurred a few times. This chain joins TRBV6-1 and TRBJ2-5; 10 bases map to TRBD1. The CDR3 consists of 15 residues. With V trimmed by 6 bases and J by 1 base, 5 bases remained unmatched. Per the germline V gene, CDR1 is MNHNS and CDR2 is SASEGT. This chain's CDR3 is CASRRTGGVQETQYF. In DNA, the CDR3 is TGTGCCAGCAGAAGGACAGGGGGAGTCCAAGAGACCCAGTACTTC.

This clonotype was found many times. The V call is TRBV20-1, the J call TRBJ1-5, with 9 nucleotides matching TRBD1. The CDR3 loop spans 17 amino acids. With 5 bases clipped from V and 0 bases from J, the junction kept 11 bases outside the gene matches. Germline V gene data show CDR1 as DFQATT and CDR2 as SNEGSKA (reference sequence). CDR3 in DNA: TGCAGTGCTGGAAATGACAGGGGGAGCGATAGCAATCAGCCCCAGCATTTT. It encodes CSAGNDRGSDSNQPQHF.

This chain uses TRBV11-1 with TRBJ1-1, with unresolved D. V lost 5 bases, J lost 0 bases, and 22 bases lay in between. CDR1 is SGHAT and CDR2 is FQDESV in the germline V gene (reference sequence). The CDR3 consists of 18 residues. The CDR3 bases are TGTGCCAGCAGCCCGAGTGGTAGGACCAAGGATATGAACACTGAAGCTTTCTTT. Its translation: CASSPSGRTKDMNTEAFF.

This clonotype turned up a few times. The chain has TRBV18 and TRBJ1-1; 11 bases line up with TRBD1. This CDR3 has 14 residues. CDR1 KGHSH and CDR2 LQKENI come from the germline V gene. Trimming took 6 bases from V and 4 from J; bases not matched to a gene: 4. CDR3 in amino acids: CASSTGQGGTEAFF. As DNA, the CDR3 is TGTGCCAGCTCGACGGGACAGGGGGGCACTGAAGCTTTCTTT. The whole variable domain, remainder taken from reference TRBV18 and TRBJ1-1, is NAGVMQNPRHLVRRRGQEARLRCSPMKGHSHVYWYRQLPEEGLKFMVYLQKENIIDESGMPKERFSAEFPKEGPSILRIQQVVRGDSAAYFCASSTGQGGTEAFFGQGTRLTVV.

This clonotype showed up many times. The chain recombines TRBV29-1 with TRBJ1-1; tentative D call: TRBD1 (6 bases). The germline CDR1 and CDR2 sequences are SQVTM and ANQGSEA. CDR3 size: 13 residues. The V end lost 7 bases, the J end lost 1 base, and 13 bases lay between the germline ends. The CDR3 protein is CSEWDTGNTEAFF. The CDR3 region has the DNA TGCAGCGAGTGGGACACAGGGAACACTGAAGCTTTCTTT.